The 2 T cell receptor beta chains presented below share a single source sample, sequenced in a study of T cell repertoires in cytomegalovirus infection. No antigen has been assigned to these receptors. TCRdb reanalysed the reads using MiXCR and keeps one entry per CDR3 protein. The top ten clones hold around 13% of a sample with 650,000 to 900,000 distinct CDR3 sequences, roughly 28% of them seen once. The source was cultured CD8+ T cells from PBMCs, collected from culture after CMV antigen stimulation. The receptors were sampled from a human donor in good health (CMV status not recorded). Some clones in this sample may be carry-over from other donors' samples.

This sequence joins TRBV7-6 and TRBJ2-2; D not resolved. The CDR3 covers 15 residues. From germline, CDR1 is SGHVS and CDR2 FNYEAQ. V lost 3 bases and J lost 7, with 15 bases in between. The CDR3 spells CASSLAMEVHGELFF. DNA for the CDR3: TGTGCCAGCAGCTTGGCAATGGAAGTACACGGGGAGCTGTTTTTT.

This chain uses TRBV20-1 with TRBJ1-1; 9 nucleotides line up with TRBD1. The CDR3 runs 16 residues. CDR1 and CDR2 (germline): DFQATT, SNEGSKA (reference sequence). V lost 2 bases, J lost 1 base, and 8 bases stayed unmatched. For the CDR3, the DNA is TGCAGTGCTAGATTGGGGACAGGGTGGGGGAACACTGAAGCTTTCTTT. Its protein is CSARLGTGWGNTEAFF.